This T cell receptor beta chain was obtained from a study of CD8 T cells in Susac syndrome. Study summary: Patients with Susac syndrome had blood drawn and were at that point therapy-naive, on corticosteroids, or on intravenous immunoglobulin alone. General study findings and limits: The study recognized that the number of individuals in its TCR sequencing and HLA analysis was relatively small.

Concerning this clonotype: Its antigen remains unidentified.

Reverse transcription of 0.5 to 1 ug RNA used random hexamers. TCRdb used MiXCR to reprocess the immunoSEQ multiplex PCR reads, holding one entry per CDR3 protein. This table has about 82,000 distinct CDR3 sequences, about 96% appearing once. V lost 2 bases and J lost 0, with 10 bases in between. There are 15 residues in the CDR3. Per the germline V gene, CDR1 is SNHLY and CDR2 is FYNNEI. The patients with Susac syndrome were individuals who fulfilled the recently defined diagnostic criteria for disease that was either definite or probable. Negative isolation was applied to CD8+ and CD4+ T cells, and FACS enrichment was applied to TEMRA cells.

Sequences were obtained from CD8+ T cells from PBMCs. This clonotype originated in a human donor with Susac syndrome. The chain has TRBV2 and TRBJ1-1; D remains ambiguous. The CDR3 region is CASSEPLGMNTEAFF. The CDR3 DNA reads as TGTGCCAGCAGTGAACCCCTCGGCATGAACACTGAAGCTTTCTTT.